The TCR beta chain under discussion was sequenced for a study of T cell responses to AZD1222 COVID-19 vaccine. Study conclusions and caveats: There were repertoire samples only from the period after the peak T cell response. Most donors were white British and more were female, and clonal diversity was possibly underestimated. Just 5 to 7 AZD1222 recipients were seropositive at baseline.

The CDR3 extends over 14 amino acids. Germline V gene lookup returns CDR1 MNHEY and CDR2 SVGAGI. V lost 5 bases, J lost 0 bases, and 10 bases lay in between. Generated by immunoSEQ multiplex PCR, the TCRdb table keeps only in-frame clones and is missing some. In the table there are about 75,000 clones, 88% of which are singletons. A note on this clone: The antigen is not known.

V gene TRBV6-5 combines with J gene TRBJ1-1; no clear D. The starting material was peripheral blood, obtained 28 days after the second dose of the MenACWY control vaccine. The TCR comes from an adult who received the MenACWY meningococcal vaccine as a control. The CDR3 nucleotides are TGTGCCAGCAGTAGGCTATTCATGAACACTGAAGCTTTCTTT. Its translation: CASSRLFMNTEAFF.